This T cell receptor (beta chain) was recovered during a study of beta chain features in type 1 diabetes. Study in general: Patient and healthy donor groups were alike in age, gender and cell yields. Findings and limits, study-wide: Shorter TCRB CDR3s, moderately but significantly so, marked every one of the four CD4+ subsets in Type 1 diabetes patients.

This clone showed up just a few times. Its antigen remains unidentified. Germline lookup yields CDR1 SGHRS and CDR2 YFSETQ. V dropped 0 bases and J dropped 6; count of bases not matched to a gene: 5. The CDR3 loop spans 15 amino acids. Every participating donor gave one draw, a heparinised blood sample averaging approximately 120 mL. Sorting of CD4+ naive, central memory, regulatory and stem cell-like memory cells was performed via CD45RO/CCR7/CD25/CD127/CD95/CD27. Expressed TCRB transcripts were sequenced, since all the RNA that had been isolated was reverse transcribed. Generated by immunoSEQ multiplex PCR, the TCRdb table keeps only in-frame clones and is missing some. Of some 280,000 clones listed, more than 13% are singletons.

The chain is built from TRBV5-1 and TRBJ2-1; 8 bases align to TRBD2. Sample: naive CD4+ T cells from blood. This TCR came from a man aged 30-40 years with type 1 diabetes. The chain's CDR3 is CASSLGTSSINEQFF. The CDR3 DNA follows: TGCGCCAGCAGCTTGGGGACTAGCTCGATCAATGAGCAGTTCTTC.